These 26 T cell receptor beta chains originate from one sample sequenced in a study of T cell repertoires in cytomegalovirus infection. One entry per CDR3 protein results from TCRdb running MiXCR on the reads. The sample lists 650,000 to 850,000 distinct CDR3 sequences, 25% to 35% seen once, with 10% to 15% in the top ten. Their recognized antigens are unknown. The specimen comprised cultured CD8+ T cells from PBMCs, sampled from culture after CMV antigen stimulation. These receptors all stem from a human donor in good health (CMV status not recorded). Some clones in this sample may be carry-over from other donors' samples.

This chain connects TRBV2 to TRBJ2-1, with TRBD2 matching over 10 bases. V was pared by 8 bases and J by 7 bases, with 11 bases of the junction left unmatched. The germline CDR1 and CDR2 sequences are SNHLY and FYNNEI. The CDR3 has 15 residues. DNA of the CDR3: TGTGCCAGCCAGAAAATTAGCGGGGGGATAAATGAGCAGTTCTTC. It codes for CASQKISGGINEQFF.

This clonotype has a handful of counts. The chain combines TRBV28 with TRBJ1-5, with D possibly being TRBD1 (6 bases). The V end was cut by 1 base, the J end by 2 bases, with 9 bases between. This CDR3 comprises 15 residues. Germline V gene sequence: CDR1 MDHEN, CDR2 SYDVKM. The CDR3 nucleotides are TGTGCCAGCAGTTTATCCAGGACAGGCAATCAGCCCCAGCATTTT. It is translated as CASSLSRTGNQPQHF. Drawing the rest from reference TRBV28 and TRBJ1-5, the complete variable domain is DVKVTQSSRYLVKRTGEKVFLECVQDMDHENMFWYRQDPGLGLRLIYFSYDVKMKEKGDIPEGYSVSREKKERFSLILESASTNQTSMYLCASSLSRTGNQPQHFGDGTRLSIL.

The sample holds one count of this clonotype. V and J are TRBV5-6 and TRBJ2-2; TRBD2 might be the D (5 bases). The CDR3 is 16 residues long. Germline CDR1 and CDR2: SGHDT and YYEEEE. The ends were cut back, 3 bases at V and 4 bases at J, with 16 bases in the middle. The DNA for the CDR3 is TGTGCCAGCAGCTCCACTTCGAACGGAGGCACCGGGGAGCTGTTTTTT. Translated, it gives CASSSTSNGGTGELFF.

This clonotype was picked up many times. The V and J genes are TRBV27 and TRBJ2-3; no definite D call. This CDR3 contains 15 residues. Trimming stripped 3 bases from V and 1 base from J, with 11 bases between. CDR1 and CDR2 (germline): MNHEY, SMNVEV (reference sequence). The DNA for the CDR3 is TGTGCCAGCAGTTTCGTGCATATCGGCACAGATACGCAGTATTTT. It yields the protein CASSFVHIGTDTQYF.

This clonotype appeared many times. This chain connects TRBV12-3 or TRBV12-4 to TRBJ1-5; D ambiguous. The V end was cut by 0 bases, the J end by 1 base, with 10 bases between. CDR3 length equals 16 residues. CDR3 sequence (DNA): TGTGCCAGCAGTTTAGCGCAGTCTGGGAGCAATCAGCCCCAGCATTTT. Its protein product is CASSLAQSGSNQPQHF.

V and J are TRBV6-6 and TRBJ1-6, with TRBD1 as a possible D gene (6 bases). Per germline, CDR1 MNHNY and CDR2 SVGAGI (reference sequence). The CDR3 totals 17 residues. V was cut by 0 bases and J by 4 bases, with 13 bases left in between. Written as DNA, the CDR3 is TGTGCCAGCAGTTACTCGGTCCGGGACAAGTATAATTCACCCCTCCACTTT. Its translation is CASSYSVRDKYNSPLHF.

This rearrangement joins TRBV7-9 to TRBJ2-2, with 12 bases identical to TRBD2. J was trimmed by 2 bases and V by 6 bases; bases with no gene match: 13. The germline CDR1 and CDR2 sequences are SEHNR and FQNEAQ (reference sequence). This CDR3 contains 19 residues. The CDR3 bases are TGTGCCAGCAGACCGCCGGGACTAGCGGGCGTGATTAACACCGGGGAGCTGTTTTTT. It translates to CASRPPGLAGVINTGELFF.

A few counts support this clonotype. The chain recombines TRBV4-1 with TRBJ1-1; D call uncertain. Trimming removed 0 bases from V and 4 bases from J, with 18 bases in between. The CDR3 extends over 17 amino acids. Germline V gives CDR1 MGHRA, CDR2 YSYEKL. The CDR3 region has the DNA TGCGCCAGCAGCCAAGATCAGTTGTCACAACACCTCACTGAAGCTTTCTTT. It specifies CASSQDQLSQHLTEAFF.

This clonotype has a handful of counts. The chain links TRBV28 to TRBJ2-2, with D hard to call. V gave up 2 bases and J gave up 4 bases, with 5 bases separating them. The CDR3 length is 13 residues. CDR1 is MDHEN, CDR2 SYDVKM, per germline. CDR3 nucleotide sequence: TGTGCCAGCAGTTTACCAATCACCGGGGAGCTGTTTTTT. Its translation: CASSLPITGELFF.

This clonotype was seen a handful of times. This chain connects TRBV7-9 to TRBJ2-7; 12 bases match TRBD1. The V and J ends lost 4 bases and 7 bases, in that order; junction bases with no gene match: 8. Germline V gene data show CDR1 as SEHNR and CDR2 as FQNEAQ (reference sequence). This CDR3 contains 15 residues. CDR3 nucleotide sequence: TGTGCCAGCAGCTCCACGGGACAGGGGGCGGTTGAGCAGTACGTC. This gives the protein CASSSTGQGAVEQYV.

The chain couples TRBV5-4 to TRBJ2-7; 7 nucleotides align to TRBD1. V trimming: 2 bases; J trimming: 6 bases; junction bases outside the gene matches: 8. The CDR3 consists of 14 residues. The germline V gene has CDR1 SGHNT and CDR2 YYREEE (reference sequence). The DNA for the CDR3 is TGTGCCAGCAGCTTCTGGACAGGTAGTGGCGAGCAGTACTTC. Its protein is CASSFWTGSGEQYF. The full variable domain, rest sourced from reference TRBV5-4 and TRBJ2-7, is ETGVTQSPTHLIKTRGQQVTLRCSSQSGHNTVSWYQQALGQGPQFIFQYYREEENGRGNFPPRFSGLQFPNYSSELNVNALELDDSALYLCASSFWTGSGEQYFGPGTRLTVT.

The chain links TRBV9 to TRBJ2-7; D is ambiguous. CDR3 length equals 14 residues. Trimming shortened V by 0 bases and J by 2 bases, and 9 bases separated the two germline ends. The germline gives CDR1 SGDLS, CDR2 YYNGEE. CDR3 DNA: TGTGCCAGCAGCGTAGAGCAGGCCACCTACGAGCAGTACTTC. Translating gives CASSVEQATYEQYF.

V and J are TRBV20-1 and TRBJ2-7; TRBD1 matches at 7 bases. The CDR3 has 14 amino acids. With 0 bases clipped from V and 3 bases from J, the junction kept 5 bases outside the gene matches. The germline gives CDR1 DFQATT, CDR2 SNEGSKA (reference sequence). CDR3 nucleotides: TGCAGTGCTAGAGATCTAGACAGGGTCTACGAGCAGTACTTC. This encodes CSARDLDRVYEQYF.

The CDR3 loop is CSVSPLAGAVGGEQFF. The CDR3 region has the DNA TGCAGCGTCTCTCCTTTAGCGGGGGCGGTGGGGGGTGAGCAGTTCTTC. The chain employs TRBV29-1 and TRBJ2-1; 9 nucleotides line up with TRBD2. The CDR3 is made up of 16 amino acids. The germline V gene encodes CDR1 SQVTM and CDR2 ANQGSEA. After removal of 6 bases from V and 9 bases from J, the junction contained 18 bases not matched to a gene.

This clonotype has just a few counts. This chain uses TRBV20-1 with TRBJ1-5, with a weak D call TRBD1 (6 bases). The germline CDR1 and CDR2 sequences are DFQATT and SNEGSKA (reference sequence). The CDR3 is 15 amino acids. CDR3 bases: TGCATCGCGGCGAGCGGGAGGGGGAGCAATCAGCCCCAGCATTTT. It yields the protein CIAASGRGSNQPQHF.

V usage is TRBV6-6 and J usage is TRBJ2-7; TRBD1 matches 10 bases. The CDR3 loop spans 16 amino acids. Per germline, CDR1 MNHNY and CDR2 SVGAGI (reference sequence). Germline trimming cut 4 bases from V and 2 bases from J; bases unmatched to any gene: 8. CDR3 nucleotide sequence: TGTGCCAGCAGTTCCGATTGGGACAGGGGCCCCTACGAGCAGTACTTC. It translates to CASSSDWDRGPYEQYF.

This rearrangement joins TRBV7-9 to TRBJ1-2; D gene ambiguous. CDR1 is SEHNR, CDR2 FQNEAQ, per germline (reference sequence). V was clipped by 5 bases and J by 4 bases, with 23 bases between them. This CDR3 is built from 17 residues. In DNA form, the CDR3 reads TGTGCCAGCAGCCCCAGGATGAAGTCTCCGGAGGGCTATGGCTACACCTTC. Protein sequence: CASSPRMKSPEGYGYTF.

This clonotype was found a few times. J is TRBJ2-1 and V is TRBV20-1; 7 bases fit TRBD2. V lost 6 bases, J lost 6 bases, and 11 bases stayed unmatched. Germline CDR1 reads DFQATT; CDR2 reads SNEGSKA (reference sequence). The length of the CDR3 is 14 residues. This CDR3 reads CSAATSVSFNEQFF. As DNA, the CDR3 is TGCAGTGCAGCAACTAGCGTCTCATTCAATGAGCAGTTCTTC.

The rearrangement joins TRBV4-2 to TRBJ1-5; D ambiguous. Germline loops: CDR1 LGHNA, CDR2 YNFKEQ. The V end lost 1 base, the J end lost 5 bases, and 9 bases lay between the germline ends. CDR3 length equals 14 residues. CDR3 DNA sequence: TGTGCCAGCAGCCAAGGTGGGATTCATCAGCCCCAGCATTTT. It yields the protein CASSQGGIHQPQHF.

The gene calls are TRBV19 and TRBJ2-2; D may be TRBD2 (5 bases). This CDR3 is built from 13 residues. The germline V gene encodes CDR1 LNHDA and CDR2 SQIVND (reference sequence). With 7 bases removed from V and 1 base from J, the gap between germline ends came to 7 bases. The CDR3 spells CASIARNTGELFF. The CDR3 DNA reads as TGTGCCAGTATAGCGAGGAACACCGGGGAGCTGTTTTTT.

The table lists this clonotype with a few counts. This chain links TRBV27 with TRBJ2-3, with 7 bases lining up with TRBD2. CDR3 size: 16 residues. CDR1 MNHEY and CDR2 SMNVEV come from the germline V gene (reference sequence). J gave up 1 base and V 3 bases, and 7 bases lay outside the gene matches. The CDR3 nucleotides are TGTGCCAGCAGTTTTAGGCGACTAGCCGGCACAGATACGCAGTATTTT. Protein sequence: CASSFRRLAGTDTQYF.

The chain has TRBV6-6 and TRBJ1-1, with D maybe TRBD1 (6 bases). This CDR3 is built from 18 residues. In germline, CDR1 is MNHNY, CDR2 SVGAGI (reference sequence). Trimming removed 2 bases from V and 1 base from J, with 20 bases in between. CDR3 nucleotide sequence: TGTGCCAGCAGTTACGTTGTAGCGTACAGGGACGGGAACACTGAAGCTTTCTTT. Its protein product is CASSYVVAYRDGNTEAFF.

The chain employs TRBV6-2 or TRBV6-3 and TRBJ2-1, with TRBD2 matching 11 bases. This CDR3 has 16 amino acids. The junction had 8 bases not matched to a gene; V was cut back by 6 bases and J by 4 bases. The V gene's germline CDR1 is MNHEY and CDR2 SVGEGT. This CDR3 is CASSDSGGARYNEQFF. The CDR3 nucleotides are TGTGCCAGCAGCGATAGCGGGGGGGCGAGGTACAATGAGCAGTTCTTC.

This clonotype was recorded a few times. The chain joins TRBV7-6 to TRBJ2-7; 8 bases line up with TRBD1. CDR3 length: 14 residues. Trimming removed 8 bases from V and 4 bases from J; junction bases left unmatched: 10. Germline loops: CDR1 SGHVS, CDR2 FNYEAQ. This CDR3 is CASAEGQGSYEQYF. CDR3 coding DNA: TGTGCCAGCGCGGAAGGACAGGGTAGTTACGAGCAGTACTTC.

V gene TRBV7-9 combines with J gene TRBJ2-1; D is perhaps TRBD2 (6 bases). In germline, CDR1 is SEHNR, CDR2 FQNEAQ (reference sequence). V gave up 8 bases and J gave up 5 bases, with 19 bases separating them. This CDR3 spans 15 amino acids. For the CDR3, the DNA is TGTGCCAGCCAGAAACGGGTAGGAGGGGACAATGAGCAGTTCTTC. Translated: CASQKRVGGDNEQFF.

The table lists this clonotype with many counts. The V and J genes are TRBV7-9 and TRBJ1-2; D uncertain. The CDR3 loop spans 12 amino acids. Trimming stripped 10 bases from V and 3 bases from J, with 12 bases between. CDR1 SEHNR and CDR2 FQNEAQ come from the germline V gene (reference sequence). The CDR3 spells CAIVEGYYGYTF. The CDR3 DNA reads as TGTGCCATAGTCGAAGGGTACTATGGCTACACCTTC. Looking up the rest from reference TRBV7-9 and TRBJ1-2 gives the full variable domain: DTGVSQNPRHKITKRGQNVTFRCDPISEHNRLYWYRQTLGQGPEFLTYFQNEAQLEKSRLLSDRFSAERPKGSFSTLEIQRTEQGDSAMYLCAIVEGYYGYTFGSGTRLTVV.